Following are 20 T cell receptor beta chains from one sample sequenced in a study of cytomegalovirus exposure and HLA in healthy donors. The PCR was carried out with 60 Vbeta primers and 13 Jbeta primers. The method was immunoSEQ multiplex PCR; TCRdb's version includes in-frame clones alone and lacks a portion of them. The table includes about 200,000 clones, roughly 77% detected once. The sequenced sample consisted of PBMCs. The source of these receptors is a male donor in good health and CMV-seropositive.

Regarding this clone: This sample includes further DNA sequences coding for the same CDR3. V is TRBV2 and J is TRBJ1-5, with 7 bases fitting TRBD1. This CDR3 comprises 14 residues. The ends lost 4 bases at V and 3 bases at J; junction bases unmatched: 3. Looked up from germline, CDR1 is SNHLY and CDR2 is FYNNEI. The CDR3 protein is CASSVDRVNQPQHF. The CDR3 DNA is TGTGCCAGCAGTGTAGACAGGGTCAATCAGCCCCAGCATTTT.

The chain recombines TRBV6-1 with TRBJ2-4, with 7 bases that match TRBD1. Germline-derived CDR1 and CDR2 are MNHNS and SASEGT. The CDR3 consists of 13 residues. With V trimmed by 10 bases and J by 7 bases, 10 bases remained unmatched. In DNA, the CDR3 is TGTGCCATCCTTTTGACAGGGTTGAACATTCAGTACTTC. This translates into CAILLTGLNIQYF.

The chain links TRBV27 to TRBJ2-5, with TRBD2 matching 12 bases. With 5 bases clipped from V and 5 bases from J, the junction kept 6 bases outside the gene matches. Per the germline V gene, CDR1 is MNHEY and CDR2 is SMNVEV (reference sequence). The CDR3 runs to 15 residues. Written as DNA, the CDR3 is TGTGCCAGCAGTACCCTAGCGGGAGGGATGGAGACCCAGTACTTC. It yields the protein CASSTLAGGMETQYF.

The chain has TRBV7-2 and TRBJ2-7; no definite D call. This CDR3 is 12 amino acids long. Per germline, CDR1 SGHTA and CDR2 FQGNSA. V was clipped by 5 bases and J by 1 base, with 6 bases between them. This CDR3 is CASSPHSYEQYF. As DNA, the CDR3 is TGTGCCAGCAGCCCCCATTCCTACGAGCAGTACTTC.

The chain combines TRBV18 with TRBJ2-7; TRBD1 matches 9 bases. Germline trimming cut 5 bases from V and 6 bases from J; bases unmatched to any gene: 17. The CDR3 covers 17 residues. Per the germline V gene, CDR1 is KGHSH and CDR2 is LQKENI. CDR3: CASSTVRTGVTLGEQYF. The DNA for the CDR3 is TGTGCCAGCTCAACGGTGAGGACAGGGGTTACTTTGGGCGAGCAGTACTTC.

This chain connects TRBV5-6 to TRBJ2-5; the D gene is possibly TRBD2 (6 bases). The CDR3 is 16 residues long. Deletions cut 6 bases from V and 2 bases from J, with 20 bases between. Germline loops: CDR1 SGHDT, CDR2 YYEEEE. The CDR3 region is CASNLPGDLLQETQYF. DNA of the CDR3: TGTGCCAGCAACCTCCCGGGAGATCTTCTACAAGAGACCCAGTACTTC.

CDR3 DNA sequence: TGTGCCAGCAGCGCCGGACAGGGGATGAACACTGAAGCTTTCTTT. Its translation is CASSAGQGMNTEAFF. This chain links TRBV7-3 with TRBJ1-1; TRBD1 aligns across 9 bases. The CDR3 sequence is 15 residues long. Losses at the gene ends were 5 bases for V and 0 bases for J; bases not matched to a gene: 4. Germline V gene data show CDR1 as SGHTA and CDR2 as FQGTGA.

The chain links TRBV10-1 to TRBJ1-1; 7 bases are shared with TRBD1. Germline V gives CDR1 WNHNN, CDR2 SYGVQD (reference sequence). This CDR3 is built from 15 residues. With V trimmed by 0 bases and J by 6 bases, 7 bases remained unmatched. The CDR3 protein is CASSESDRVWAEAFF. CDR3 coding DNA: TGCGCCAGCAGTGAGTCCGACAGGGTCTGGGCTGAAGCTTTCTTT.

This sequence joins TRBV14 and TRBJ1-2; TRBD1 might be the D (6 bases). Germline CDR1 is SGHDN and CDR2 is FVKESK. Trimming removed 1 base from V and 5 bases from J, with 11 bases in between. There are 14 residues in the CDR3. DNA for the CDR3: TGTGCCAGCAGCCAAGCCCGACAGGAGTATGGCTACACCTTC. Encoded protein: CASSQARQEYGYTF.

V is TRBV5-1 and J is TRBJ2-7, with unresolved D. CDR3 length: 11 amino acids. CDR1 is SGHRS, CDR2 YFSETQ, per germline. Between the trimmed V and J ends, which lost 5 bases and 5 bases, there was a span of 8 bases. The CDR3 DNA follows: TGCGCCAGCAGACTGAGAGACGAGCAGTACTTC. Translating gives CASRLRDEQYF.

This clone was observed a handful of times. The CDR3 coding sequence is TGCGCCAGCAGCCAAGAGAGGGACACTGAAGCTTTCTTT. Translating it yields CASSQERDTEAFF. This chain joins TRBV4-3 and TRBJ1-1; the D is unclear. CDR3 length: 13 residues. Germline V lookup: CDR1 LGHNA, CDR2 YSLEER. Trimming removed 0 bases at V and 3 bases at J, with 5 bases between.

The J gene is TRBJ1-2, the V gene TRBV2, with 9 bases that match TRBD1. J was trimmed by 4 bases and V by 8 bases; bases with no gene match: 17. In germline, CDR1 is SNHLY, CDR2 FYNNEI. This CDR3 has 17 amino acids. The CDR3 bases are TGTGCCAGCCCACCGGGACAGGGTATTCTCCGGGGCTATGGCTACACCTTC. This translates into CASPPGQGILRGYGYTF.

The CDR3 reads CASSLENFQNTEAFF. CDR3 DNA sequence: TGTGCCAGCAGCTTAGAGAACTTCCAGAACACTGAAGCTTTCTTT. The chain employs TRBV7-9 and TRBJ1-1; D gene ambiguous. V lost 1 base, J lost 1 base, and 10 bases lay in between. The CDR3 is made up of 15 amino acids. CDR1 is SEHNR and CDR2 is FQNEAQ in the germline V gene (reference sequence). Combining the CDR3 with reference TRBV7-9 and TRBJ1-1 gives the whole variable domain DTGVSQNPRHKITKRGQNVTFRCDPISEHNRLYWYRQTLGQGPEFLTYFQNEAQLEKSRLLSDRFSAERPKGSFSTLEIQRTEQGDSAMYLCASSLENFQNTEAFFGQGTRLTVV.

The chain joins TRBV6-6 to TRBJ2-6; TRBD1 agrees at 8 bases. Losses at the gene ends were 0 bases for V and 2 bases for J; bases not matched to a gene: 0. The CDR3 is 16 amino acids. Germline V CDR1 and CDR2: MNHNY, SVGAGI (reference sequence). In DNA, the CDR3 is TGTGCCAGCAGTTACTCGACAGGGGCTGGGGCCAACGTCCTGACTTTC. Protein: CASSYSTGAGANVLTF.

This clone is a singleton in its sample. The rearrangement joins TRBV7-2 to TRBJ2-1, with unresolved D. Trimming stripped 2 bases from V and 0 bases from J, with 11 bases between. The CDR3 runs 16 residues. Per germline, CDR1 SGHTA and CDR2 FQGNSA. The CDR3 region has the DNA TGTGCCAGCAGCTTAACGAGCTCCCCCTCCTACAATGAGCAGTTCTTC. It encodes CASSLTSSPSYNEQFF. Variable domain in full (rest from reference TRBV7-2 and TRBJ2-1): GAGVSQSPSNKVTEKGKDVELRCDPISGHTALYWYRQSLGQGLEFLIYFQGNSAPDKSGLPSDRFSAERTGGSVSTLTIQRTQQEDSAVYLCASSLTSSPSYNEQFFGPGTRLTVL.

V and J are TRBV12-5 and TRBJ2-1, with D possibly TRBD2 on 5 matching bases. V gave up 1 base and J gave up 10 bases, with 14 bases separating them. The germline V gene has CDR1 LGHNT and CDR2 FRNRAP. The CDR3 is 14 residues long. The CDR3: CASGLEIKGGEQFF. CDR3 coding DNA: TGTGCTAGTGGTTTGGAGATCAAAGGCGGGGAGCAGTTCTTC.

V usage is TRBV30 and J usage is TRBJ1-2; TRBD1 might be the D (5 bases). The CDR3 has 12 residues. The germline V gene encodes CDR1 GTSNPN and CDR2 SVGIG (reference sequence). The V gene lost 3 bases and the J gene lost 5 bases, with 10 bases spanning the gap. Here the CDR3 reads CAWRQAEYGYTF. The CDR3 bases are TGTGCCTGGAGACAGGCCGAGTATGGCTACACCTTC. The full variable domain, in which reference TRBV30 and TRBJ1-2 provide the parts outside the CDR3, is SQTIHQWPATLVQPVGSPLSLECTVEGTSNPNLYWYRQAAGRGLQLLFYSVGIGQISSEVPQNLSASRPQDRQFILSSKKLLLSDSGFYLCAWRQAEYGYTFGSGTRLTVV.

CDR3 nucleotide sequence: TGCGCCAGCAGCCCGGACAGGGGGCGGGAAACCCCAGCTTTCTTT. This codes for CASSPDRGRETPAFF. The chain employs TRBV4-3 and TRBJ1-1, with 11 bases matching TRBD1. V was clipped by 4 bases and J by 10 bases; unmatched bases: 11. This CDR3 comprises 15 residues. The V gene's germline CDR1 is LGHNA and CDR2 YSLEER.

The chain recombines TRBV11-2 with TRBJ1-1; D remains ambiguous. The CDR3 consists of 14 residues. Germline loops: CDR1 SGHAT, CDR2 FQNNGV. Trimming pared 0 bases from V and 14 bases from J, leaving 19 bases between. The CDR3 sequence: CASSLDGRELRRFF. CDR3 nucleotides: TGTGCCAGCAGCTTAGATGGTCGGGAACTGAGGAGGTTCTTT.

This clone was picked up one time. The V and J genes are TRBV7-3 and TRBJ2-3; 7 bases align to TRBD1. Germline trimming cut 5 bases from V and 8 bases from J; bases unmatched to any gene: 7. CDR3 size: 13 residues. The V gene's germline CDR1 is SGHTA and CDR2 FQGTGA. CDR3 residues: CASSQDAGGTQYF. The CDR3 region has the DNA TGTGCCAGCAGCCAGGATGCAGGGGGTACGCAGTATTTT.